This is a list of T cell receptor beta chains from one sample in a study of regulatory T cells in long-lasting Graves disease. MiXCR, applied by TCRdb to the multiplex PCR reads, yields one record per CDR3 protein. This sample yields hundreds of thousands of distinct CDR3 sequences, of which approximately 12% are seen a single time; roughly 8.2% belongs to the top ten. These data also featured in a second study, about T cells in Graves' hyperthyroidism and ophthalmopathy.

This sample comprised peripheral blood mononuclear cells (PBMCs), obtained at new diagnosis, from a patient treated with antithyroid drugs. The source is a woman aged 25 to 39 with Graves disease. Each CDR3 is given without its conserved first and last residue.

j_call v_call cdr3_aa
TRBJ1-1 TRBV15 ATSLIEGTEAF
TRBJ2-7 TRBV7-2 ASSSPWTGAVEQY
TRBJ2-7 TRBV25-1 ASSRRVAGVLEQY
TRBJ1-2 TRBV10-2 ASSDNLTGYT
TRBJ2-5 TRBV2 ASSRQGMGQETQY
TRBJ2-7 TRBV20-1 SARGLAGESYEQY
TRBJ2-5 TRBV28 VSSLSLAGVGETQY
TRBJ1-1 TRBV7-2 ASSLVGYGMAF
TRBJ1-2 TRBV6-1 ASSRDSDYGYT
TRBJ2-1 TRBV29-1 SVEYPSGRSGSYNEQF
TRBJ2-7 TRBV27 ASSLSSGNGAQY
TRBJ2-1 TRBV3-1 ASSQRVSSYNEQF
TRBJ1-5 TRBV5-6 ASSLLHRPNQPQH
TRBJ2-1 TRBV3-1 ASSQGRGSSYNEQF
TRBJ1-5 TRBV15 ATSREGPRQPQH
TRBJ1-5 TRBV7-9 ASSAQGQPQH
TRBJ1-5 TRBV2 ASRAEGGQPQH
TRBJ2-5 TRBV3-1 ASSQDRHMWTQY
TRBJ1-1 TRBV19 ASSMGRPGNTEAF
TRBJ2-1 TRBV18 ASSPPNLRTGGWNEQF
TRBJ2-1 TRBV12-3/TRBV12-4 ASSYGPPGLAGTPGYNEQF
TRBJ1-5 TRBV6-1 ASSVDHLSNQPQH
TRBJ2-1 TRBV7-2 ASSLGGLAGGPCEQF
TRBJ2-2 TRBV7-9 ASSTPGQGTGELF
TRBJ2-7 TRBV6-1 ASSELKASYEQY
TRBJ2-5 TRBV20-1 SARGTSLGTQY
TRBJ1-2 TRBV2 ASRYLQGTNYGYT
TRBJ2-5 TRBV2 ASSESAGVYQETQY
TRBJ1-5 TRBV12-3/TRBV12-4 ASSKDRVQPQH
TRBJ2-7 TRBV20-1 SARKSAQATYEQY
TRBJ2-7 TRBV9 ASSEGQGFGEQY
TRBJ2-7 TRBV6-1 ASTYRTSGRGQY
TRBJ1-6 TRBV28 ASSRRRTGDSNSPLH
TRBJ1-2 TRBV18 ASSRGLDRLDGYT
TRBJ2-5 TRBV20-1 SARVQGRETQY